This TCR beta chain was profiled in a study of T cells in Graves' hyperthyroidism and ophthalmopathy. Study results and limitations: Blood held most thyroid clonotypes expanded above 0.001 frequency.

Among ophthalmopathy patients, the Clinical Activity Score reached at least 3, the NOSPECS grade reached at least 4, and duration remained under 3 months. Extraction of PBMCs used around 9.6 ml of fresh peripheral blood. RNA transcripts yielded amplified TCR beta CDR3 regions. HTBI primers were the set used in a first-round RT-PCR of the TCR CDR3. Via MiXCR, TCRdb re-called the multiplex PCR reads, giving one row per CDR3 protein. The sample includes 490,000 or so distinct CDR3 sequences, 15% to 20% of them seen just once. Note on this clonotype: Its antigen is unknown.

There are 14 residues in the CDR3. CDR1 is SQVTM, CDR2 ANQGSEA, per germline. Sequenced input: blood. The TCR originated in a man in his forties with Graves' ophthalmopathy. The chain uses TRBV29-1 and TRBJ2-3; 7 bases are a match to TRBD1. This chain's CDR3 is CSGLKGARTDTQYF. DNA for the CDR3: TGCAGTGGCCTGAAGGGGGCCAGGACAGATACGCAGTATTTT.